This T cell receptor beta chain emerged from a study of T-cell memory formation after mild COVID-19. Study-level information: Clustering of TCRs was largely donor specific.

Trimming cost V 1 base and J 4 bases, with 15 bases left between them. The CDR3 totals 16 residues. TCRdb re-derived calls from the 5' RACE reads in MiXCR, one entry per CDR3 protein. Of about 320,000 distinct CDR3 sequences listed, around 15% were seen once; the top ten hold around a fifth. The receptor comes from a man aged 18 to 30 who had mild COVID-19 (a few samples of this study predate the infection). Cell type and time point are not known. Sequencing input: PBMCs or a T cell subset sorted from them (not recorded which). This chain joins TRBV12-3 or TRBV12-4 and TRBJ2-3; perhaps D is TRBD1 or TRBD2 (6 bases each). The CDR3 DNA follows: TGTGCCAGCAGTTTAGAGTACGGGGGCGCGTCAGATACGCAGTATTTT. This gives the protein CASSLEYGGASDTQYF.